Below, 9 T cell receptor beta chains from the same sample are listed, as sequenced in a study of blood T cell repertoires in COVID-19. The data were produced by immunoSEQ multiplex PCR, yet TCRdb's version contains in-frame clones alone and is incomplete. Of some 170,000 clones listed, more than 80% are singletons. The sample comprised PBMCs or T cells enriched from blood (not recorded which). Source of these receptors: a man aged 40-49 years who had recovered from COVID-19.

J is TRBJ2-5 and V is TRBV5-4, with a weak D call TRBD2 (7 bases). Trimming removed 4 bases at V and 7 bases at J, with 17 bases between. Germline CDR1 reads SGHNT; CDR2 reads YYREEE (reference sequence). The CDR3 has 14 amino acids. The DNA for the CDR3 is TGTGCCAGCAGCCCCGGGGGGCGCGCGGGGACCCAGTACTTC. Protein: CASSPGGRAGTQYF.

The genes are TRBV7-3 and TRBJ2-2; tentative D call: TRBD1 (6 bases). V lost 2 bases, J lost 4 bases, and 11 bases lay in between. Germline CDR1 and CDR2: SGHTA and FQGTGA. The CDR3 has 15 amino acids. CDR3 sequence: CASSLGQGRTGELFF. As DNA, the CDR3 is TGTGCCAGCAGCTTAGGGCAGGGGCGCACCGGGGAGCTGTTTTTT.

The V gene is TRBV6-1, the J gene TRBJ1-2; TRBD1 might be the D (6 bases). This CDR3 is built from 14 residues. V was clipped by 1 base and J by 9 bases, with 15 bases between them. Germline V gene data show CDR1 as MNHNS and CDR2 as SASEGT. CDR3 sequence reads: CASSEVWTVPSYTF. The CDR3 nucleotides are TGTGCCAGCAGTGAAGTTTGGACAGTGCCAAGCTACACCTTC.

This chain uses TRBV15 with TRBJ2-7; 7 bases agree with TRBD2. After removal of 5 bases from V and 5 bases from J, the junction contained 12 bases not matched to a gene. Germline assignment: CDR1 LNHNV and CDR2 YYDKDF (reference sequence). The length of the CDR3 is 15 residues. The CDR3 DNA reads TGTGCCACCAGCGAAGGACGGGGGGTTAGCCACGAGCAGTACTTC. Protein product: CATSEGRGVSHEQYF.

CDR3 DNA: TGTGCCTGGAGTGTGAGACAGGGTGTAGAGCAGTACTTC. Protein product: CAWSVRQGVEQYF. V and J are TRBV30 and TRBJ2-7, with TRBD1 identical over 7 bases. V lost 0 bases to trimming and J lost 7 bases; unmatched junction nucleotides: 6. The germline gives CDR1 GTSNPN, CDR2 SVGIG (reference sequence). This CDR3 contains 13 residues.

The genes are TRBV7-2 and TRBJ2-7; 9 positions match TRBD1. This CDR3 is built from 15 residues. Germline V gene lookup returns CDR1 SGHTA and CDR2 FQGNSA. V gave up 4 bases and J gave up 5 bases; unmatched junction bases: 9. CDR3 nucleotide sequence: TGTGCCAGCAGCTCGAGCCGGGACAGGGCCGACGAGCAGTACTTC. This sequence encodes CASSSSRDRADEQYF.

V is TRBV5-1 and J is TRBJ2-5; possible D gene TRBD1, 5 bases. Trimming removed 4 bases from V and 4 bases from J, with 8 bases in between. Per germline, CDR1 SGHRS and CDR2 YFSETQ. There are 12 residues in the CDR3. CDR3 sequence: CASSVRGETQYF. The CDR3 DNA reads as TGCGCCAGCAGCGTAAGGGGAGAGACCCAGTACTTC. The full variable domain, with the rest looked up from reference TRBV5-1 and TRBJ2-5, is KAGVTQTPRYLIKTRGQQVTLSCSPISGHRSVSWYQQTPGQGLQFLFEYFSETQRNKGNFPGRFSGRQFSNSRSEMNVSTLELGDSALYLCASSVRGETQYFGPGTRLLVL.

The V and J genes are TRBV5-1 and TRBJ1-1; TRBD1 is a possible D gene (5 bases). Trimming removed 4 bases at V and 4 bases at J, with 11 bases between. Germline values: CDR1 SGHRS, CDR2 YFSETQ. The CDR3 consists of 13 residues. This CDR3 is CASSDSGGTEAFF. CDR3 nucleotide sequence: TGCGCCAGCAGCGATTCGGGGGGCACTGAAGCTTTCTTT.

The CDR3 protein is CASSLSGELFF. CDR3 nucleotides: TGTGCCAGCAGCCTATCCGGGGAGCTGTTTTTT. The chain has TRBV7-3 and TRBJ2-2, with D uncertain. V lost 5 bases and J lost 6, with 4 bases in between. The germline gives CDR1 SGHTA, CDR2 FQGTGA. The CDR3 contains 11 residues.